This TCR beta chain is drawn from a study of cytomegalovirus exposure and HLA in healthy donors. Study results and caveats: One cluster of highly shared sequence variants probably arose as a sequencing artifact.

Of note for this clone: What it binds is unknown.

Researchers ran the PCR with 60 Vbeta and 13 Jbeta primers. The table came from immunoSEQ multiplex PCR; TCRdb's copy has only in-frame clones and leaves some out. Of about 140,000 clones listed, roughly 80% were seen once; the top ten hold 4.3%. The TCR was taken from a woman between 40 and 55 years old in good health and CMV-seropositive. The sample consisted of PBMCs.

CDR3 in amino acids: CASSFLAGPYNEQFF. Here the CDR3 DNA reads TGTGCCAGCAGCTTTCTAGCGGGGCCATACAATGAGCAGTTCTTC. V gene TRBV7-2 combines with J gene TRBJ2-1, with TRBD2 matching over 9 bases. CDR3 length: 15 residues. Germline trimming cut 3 bases from V and 4 bases from J; bases unmatched to any gene: 4. Germline CDR1 reads SGHTA; CDR2 reads FQGNSA. Looking up the rest from reference TRBV7-2 and TRBJ2-1 gives the full variable domain: GAGVSQSPSNKVTEKGKDVELRCDPISGHTALYWYRQSLGQGLEFLIYFQGNSAPDKSGLPSDRFSAERTGGSVSTLTIQRTQQEDSAVYLCASSFLAGPYNEQFFGPGTRLTVL.